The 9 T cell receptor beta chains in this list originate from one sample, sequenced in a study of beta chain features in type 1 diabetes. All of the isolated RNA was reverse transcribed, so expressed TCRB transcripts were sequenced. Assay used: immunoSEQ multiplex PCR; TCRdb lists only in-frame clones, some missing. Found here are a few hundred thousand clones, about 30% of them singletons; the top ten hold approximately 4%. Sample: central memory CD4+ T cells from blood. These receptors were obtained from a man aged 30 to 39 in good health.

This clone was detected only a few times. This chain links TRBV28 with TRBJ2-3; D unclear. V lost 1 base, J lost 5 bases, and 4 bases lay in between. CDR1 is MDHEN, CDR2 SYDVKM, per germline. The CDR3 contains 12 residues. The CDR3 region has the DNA TGTGCCAGCAGTTTATCCCAAGATACGCAGTATTTT. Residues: CASSLSQDTQYF.

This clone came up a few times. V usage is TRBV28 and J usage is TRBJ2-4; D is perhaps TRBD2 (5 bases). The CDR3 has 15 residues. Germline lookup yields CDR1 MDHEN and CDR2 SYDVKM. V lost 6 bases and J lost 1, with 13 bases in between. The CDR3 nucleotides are TGTGCCAGCAGCGAGCCTCGGGGTGCCAAAAACATTCAGTACTTC. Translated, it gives CASSEPRGAKNIQYF.

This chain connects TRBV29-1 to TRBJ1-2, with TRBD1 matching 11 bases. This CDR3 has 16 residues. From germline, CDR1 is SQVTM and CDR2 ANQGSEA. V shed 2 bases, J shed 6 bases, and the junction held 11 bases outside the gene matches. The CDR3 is CSVELPGQGARNGYTF. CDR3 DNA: TGCAGCGTTGAACTGCCCGGACAGGGGGCGAGGAATGGCTACACCTTC.

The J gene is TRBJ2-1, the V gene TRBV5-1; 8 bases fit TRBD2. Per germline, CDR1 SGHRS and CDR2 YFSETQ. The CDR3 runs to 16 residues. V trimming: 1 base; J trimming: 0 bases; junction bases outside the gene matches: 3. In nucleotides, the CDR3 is TGCGCCAGCAGCTTGAGCGGGGGAAACTCCTACAATGAGCAGTTCTTC. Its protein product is CASSLSGGNSYNEQFF.

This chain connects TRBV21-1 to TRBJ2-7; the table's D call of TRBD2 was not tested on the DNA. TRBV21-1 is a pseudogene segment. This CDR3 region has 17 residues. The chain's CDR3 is CASSKALGPLEGYEQYF. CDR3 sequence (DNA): TGTGCCAGCAGCAAAGCGCTTGGTCCCCTCGAGGGCTACGAGCAGTACTTC.

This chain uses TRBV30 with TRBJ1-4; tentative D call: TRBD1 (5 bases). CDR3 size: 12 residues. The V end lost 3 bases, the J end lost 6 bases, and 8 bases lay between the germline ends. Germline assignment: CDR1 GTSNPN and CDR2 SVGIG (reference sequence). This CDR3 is CAWRGEHEKLFF. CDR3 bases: TGTGCCTGGAGGGGGGAACATGAAAAACTGTTTTTT.

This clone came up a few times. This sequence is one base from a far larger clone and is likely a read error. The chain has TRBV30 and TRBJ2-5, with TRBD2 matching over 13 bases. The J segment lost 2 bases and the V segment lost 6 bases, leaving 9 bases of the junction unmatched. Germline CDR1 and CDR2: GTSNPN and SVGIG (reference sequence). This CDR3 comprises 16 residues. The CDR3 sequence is CACGPGLAGPQETQYF. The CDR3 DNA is TGTGCCTGCGGACCGGGACTAGCGGGGCCGCAAGAGACCCAGTACTTC.

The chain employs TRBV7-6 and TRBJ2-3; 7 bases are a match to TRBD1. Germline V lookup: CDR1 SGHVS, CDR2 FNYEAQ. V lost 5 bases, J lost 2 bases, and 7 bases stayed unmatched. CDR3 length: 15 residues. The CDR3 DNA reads TGTGCCAGCAGCGTAGGGACAGCTACCACAGATACGCAGTATTTT. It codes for CASSVGTATTDTQYF.

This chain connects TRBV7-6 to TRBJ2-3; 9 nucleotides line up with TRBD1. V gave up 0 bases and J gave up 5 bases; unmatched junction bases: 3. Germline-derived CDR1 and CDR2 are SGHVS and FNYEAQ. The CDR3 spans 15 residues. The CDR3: CASSLAGTGKDTQYF. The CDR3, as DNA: TGTGCCAGCAGCTTAGCCGGGACAGGGAAAGATACGCAGTATTTT. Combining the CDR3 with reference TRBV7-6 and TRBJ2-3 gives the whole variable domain GAGVSQSPRYKVTKRGQDVALRCDPISGHVSLYWYRQALGQGPEFLTYFNYEAQQDKSGLPNDRFSAERPEGSISTLTIQRTEQRDSAMYRCASSLAGTGKDTQYFGPGTRLTVL.